Shown below are 15 T cell receptor beta chains from a single sample sequenced in a study of T cells expressing NK-cell markers. One entry per CDR3 protein, without DNA, is what TCRdb gives after re-calling the 5' RACE reads. The clone table shows about 380,000 distinct CDR3 sequences, with the ten largest holding around 5.3%. The sample comprised blood T cells: a sorted CD56 or NKG2C T cell subset, CD4+ or CD8+ T cells, or bulk PBMC T cells (not recorded which). The receptors shown here come from a man aged 18-75 years in good health.

V is TRBV6-1 and J is TRBJ2-5; the TCRdb call, TRBD1, lacks DNA for checking. Per germline, CDR1 MNHNS and CDR2 SASEGT. There are 15 residues in the CDR3. CDR3 in amino acids: CASSRRQGAQETQYF.

The chain carries TRBV7-9 and TRBJ1-5; TCRdb's D call of TRBD1 is untestable without DNA. CDR1 SEHNR and CDR2 FQNEAQ come from the germline V gene (reference sequence). There are 15 residues in the CDR3. CDR3 residues: CASSFGILPGEPQHF.

The chain employs TRBV15 and TRBJ2-2; TCRdb proposes TRBD1, but this gene call is untestable without DNA. This CDR3 has 17 residues. The germline V gene encodes CDR1 LNHNV and CDR2 YYDKDF (reference sequence). The CDR3 sequence is CATSRDRRTGNTGELFF.

The CDR3 sequence is CASSLRGQGEDGEKLFF. This chain connects TRBV5-1 to TRBJ1-4; TCRdb's D gene call, TRBD1, goes unchecked for lack of DNA. CDR3 size: 17 residues. Germline lookup yields CDR1 SGHRS and CDR2 YFSETQ.

The rearrangement uses TRBV7-2 and TRBJ2-7; TCRdb returns TRBD2, unconfirmable since there is no DNA. Germline CDR1 is SGHTA and CDR2 is FQGNSA. This CDR3 contains 13 residues. The chain's CDR3 is CASSSTPGLDMYF.

The J gene is TRBJ2-7, the V gene TRBV6-1; TCRdb's assignment of TRBD2 cannot be checked, as there is no DNA. Germline-derived CDR1 and CDR2 are MNHNS and SASEGT. The CDR3 is 14 amino acids. The CDR3 is CASRSRGGLDEQYF.

The gene calls are TRBV10-3 and TRBJ1-1. CDR1 is ENHRY and CDR2 is SYGVKD in the germline V gene. The CDR3 runs 14 residues. The CDR3 is CAISDSTGFSEAFF.

The chain combines TRBV4-2 with TRBJ2-3; the D call from TCRdb, TRBD1, cannot be confirmed without DNA. Germline-derived CDR1 and CDR2 are LGHNA and YNFKEQ. The CDR3 contains 17 residues. The CDR3 spells CASSQLPMGGPADTQYF.

The chain joins TRBV20-1 to TRBJ2-1; there is no DNA to check the TCRdb D call of TRBD2. The CDR3 is 15 amino acids. CDR1 DFQATT and CDR2 SNEGSKA come from the germline V gene (reference sequence). The CDR3 reads CSATRGLVLLNEQFF.

The V and J genes are TRBV27 and TRBJ1-4. The CDR3 is made up of 14 amino acids. Germline CDR1 is MNHEY and CDR2 is SMNVEV (reference sequence). Here the CDR3 reads CASRKKSTNEKLFF.

The chain carries TRBV6-1 and TRBJ1-5; TCRdb reports TRBD1, a call that lacks DNA to check it against. The CDR3 runs to 15 residues. Germline V gene lookup returns CDR1 MNHNS and CDR2 SASEGT. The CDR3 sequence: CASSEVPGGNQPQHF.

This sequence joins TRBV27 and TRBJ2-1; TCRdb selects TRBD1, and the lack of DNA leaves this call unchecked. Germline V CDR1 and CDR2: MNHEY, SMNVEV (reference sequence). This CDR3 is 16 amino acids long. The CDR3 is CASSLISGGGVYEQFF.

The rearrangement links TRBV2 to TRBJ1-6. The CDR3 runs to 14 residues. CDR1 is SNHLY and CDR2 is FYNNEI in the germline V gene. The CDR3: CASSLTAINSPLHF. Full variable domain (remainder filled in from reference TRBV2 and TRBJ1-6): EPEVTQTPSHQVTQMGQEVILRCVPISNHLYFYWYRQILGQKVEFLVSFYNNEISEKSEIFDDQFSVERPDGSNFTLKIRSTKLEDSAMYFCASSLTAINSPLHFGNGTRLTVT.

The chain couples TRBV20-1 to TRBJ2-1; TCRdb's D gene call, TRBD1, goes unchecked for lack of DNA. Germline V gene sequence: CDR1 DFQATT, CDR2 SNEGSKA (reference sequence). The CDR3 is 14 amino acids. CDR3 amino acids: CSAYSPGTNNEQFF.

This chain uses TRBV7-2 with TRBJ2-1; the TCRdb D gene call, TRBD1, has no DNA to confirm it. Per the germline V gene, CDR1 is SGHTA and CDR2 is FQGNSA. The CDR3 spans 14 residues. The CDR3 sequence is CASSFVSRINEQFF. Drawing the rest from reference TRBV7-2 and TRBJ2-1, the complete variable domain is GAGVSQSPSNKVTEKGKDVELRCDPISGHTALYWYRQSLGQGLEFLIYFQGNSAPDKSGLPSDRFSAERTGGSVSTLTIQRTQQEDSAVYLCASSFVSRINEQFFGPGTRLTVL.